These T cell receptor beta chains were read from a single sample in a study of T cell changes during pregnancy in multiple sclerosis. TCRdb's table, derived via immunoSEQ multiplex PCR, lists solely in-frame clones and lacks some. The top ten clones hold 5.9% of a sample with some 47,000 clones, more than 75% of them seen once. Sequences were derived from CD8+ T cells from peripheral blood mononuclear cells, sampled after pregnancy. The receptors come from a female donor in good health, enrolled as a control in a pregnancy study. Each CDR3 is given with its conserved first and last residue. D genes are given only for firm matches. Expanded clones get a size class; other rows say once, few or many, or leave the size out.

abundance: NA; d_gene: NA; v_gene: TRBV29-1; j_gene: TRBJ1-1; CDR3nt: TGCAGCGTTCCCTTCCGGGGGGAGGCTTTCTTT; CDR3aa: CSVPFRGEAFF
abundance: NA; d_gene: TRBD1; v_gene: TRBV27; j_gene: TRBJ2-7; CDR3nt: TGTGCCAGCAGTTTAGGGGACAGCTACGAGCAGTACTTC; CDR3aa: CASSLGDSYEQYF
abundance: once; d_gene: NA; v_gene: TRBV7-9; j_gene: TRBJ2-3; CDR3nt: TGTGCCAGCAGCTTATTCGCCGGGGGCACAGATACGCAGTATTTT; CDR3aa: CASSLFAGGTDTQYF
abundance: NA; d_gene: TRBD2; v_gene: TRBV5-4; j_gene: TRBJ2-7; CDR3nt: TGTGCCAGCAGCGACTCGAGCGGGGACTACTACGAGCAGTACTTC; CDR3aa: CASSDSSGDYYEQYF
abundance: NA; d_gene: TRBD1; v_gene: TRBV7-8; j_gene: TRBJ2-7; CDR3nt: TGTGCCAGCAGCTCTACCGGGACAGGGAGCTACGAGCAGTACTTC; CDR3aa: CASSSTGTGSYEQYF
abundance: once; d_gene: TRBD2; v_gene: TRBV4-1; j_gene: TRBJ2-3; CDR3nt: TGCGCCAGCAGGCAATATCCTAGCGGGGGGCCCCATACGCAGTATTTT; CDR3aa: CASRQYPSGGPHTQYF
abundance: NA; d_gene: TRBD1; v_gene: TRBV7-9; j_gene: TRBJ2-2; CDR3nt: TGTGCCAGCAGCTTATACTCGGACAGGTTCACCGGGGAGCTGTTTTTT; CDR3aa: CASSLYSDRFTGELFF
abundance: NA; d_gene: NA; v_gene: TRBV14; j_gene: TRBJ2-2; CDR3nt: TGTGCCAGCAGCCAAGATTGGGCAGGTTCGAACACCGGGGAGCTGTTTTTT; CDR3aa: CASSQDWAGSNTGELFF
abundance: NA; d_gene: NA; v_gene: TRBV9; j_gene: TRBJ1-6; CDR3nt: TGTGCCAGCAGCGTAGAGGGGAATAATTCACCCCTCCACTTT; CDR3aa: CASSVEGNNSPLHF
abundance: NA; d_gene: NA; v_gene: TRBV27; j_gene: TRBJ1-6; CDR3nt: TGTGCCAGCAGTCCCCGGGGTGCACCCCTCCACTTT; CDR3aa: CASSPRGAPLHF
abundance: NA; d_gene: NA; v_gene: TRBV28; j_gene: TRBJ2-5; CDR3nt: TGTGCCAGCGGGGGCGACCGTCAGGGAGGGGAGACCCAGTACTTC; CDR3aa: CASGGDRQGGETQYF
abundance: NA; d_gene: NA; v_gene: TRBV27; j_gene: TRBJ2-7; CDR3nt: TGTGCCAGCAGTCCCCGGGACACGTTCAACGAGCAGTACTTC; CDR3aa: CASSPRDTFNEQYF
abundance: NA; d_gene: NA; v_gene: TRBV5-5; j_gene: TRBJ1-5; CDR3nt: TGTGCCAGCAGCTCTTTTTATAGCAATCAGCCCCAGCATTTT; CDR3aa: CASSSFYSNQPQHF